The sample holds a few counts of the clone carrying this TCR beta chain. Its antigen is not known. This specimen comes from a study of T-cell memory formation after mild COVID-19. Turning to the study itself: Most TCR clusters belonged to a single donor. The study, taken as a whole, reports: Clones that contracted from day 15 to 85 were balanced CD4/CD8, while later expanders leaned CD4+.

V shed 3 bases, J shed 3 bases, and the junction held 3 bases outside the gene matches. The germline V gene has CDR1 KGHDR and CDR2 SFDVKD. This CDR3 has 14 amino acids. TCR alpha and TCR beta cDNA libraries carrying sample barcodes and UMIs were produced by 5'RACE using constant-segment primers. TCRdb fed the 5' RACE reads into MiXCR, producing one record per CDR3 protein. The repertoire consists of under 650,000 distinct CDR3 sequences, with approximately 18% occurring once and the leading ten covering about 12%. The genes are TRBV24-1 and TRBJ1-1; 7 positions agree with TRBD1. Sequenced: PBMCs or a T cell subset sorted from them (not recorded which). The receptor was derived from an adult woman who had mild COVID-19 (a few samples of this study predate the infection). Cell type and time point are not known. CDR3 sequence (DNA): TGTGCCACCAGTGATAGACAGGGCCACACTGAAGCTTTCTTT. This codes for CATSDRQGHTEAFF.